This TCR beta chain was sequenced for a study of T cell responses to AZD1222 COVID-19 vaccine. In regard to this clone: The antigen remains unidentified.

This CDR3 is built from 12 residues. Trimming left V 4 bases short and J 5 bases short, with 9 bases between. Germline CDR1 is SGHDT and CDR2 is YYEEEE. Method: immunoSEQ multiplex PCR; TCRdb's copy keeps in-frame clones and lacks some. The sample holds roughly 150,000 clones, 70% to 90% seen once. Study-level results: Dominant CD4 TCR responses targeted spike regions 160-218 and 743-854. Unmutated variant regions are reportedly targeted by nearly half of spike-specific TCRs.

V gene TRBV5-6 combines with J gene TRBJ1-2; no definite D call. The sequences come from peripheral blood, collected on day 0 of MenACWY control vaccination. The clonotype comes from an adult in good health. This chain's CDR3 is CASSPGRYGYTF. Here the CDR3 DNA reads TGTGCCAGCAGCCCTGGCAGGTATGGCTACACCTTC.